These 27 T cell receptor beta chains share one sample of origin, sequenced in a study of metastatic and nonmetastatic thyroid tumors. With MiXCR, TCRdb called clones anew from the PCR reads. The data contain 3,700 or so clones, 35% of them singletons. Patients were all untreated before their thyroid surgery. What was sequenced was adjacent normal tissue. The receptor set was obtained from a female donor with papillary thyroid cancer or a benign thyroid nodule (not recorded which). Some clones in this sample may be carry-over from other donors' samples.

The chain couples TRBV5-4 to TRBJ1-2; 12 bases align to TRBD1. V lost 2 bases and J lost 5; bases outside the gene matches: 7. This CDR3 is 16 amino acids long. Germline CDR1 and CDR2: SGHNT and YYREEE (reference sequence). This CDR3 reads CASSFLGTGGRYGYTF. The CDR3 bases are TGTGCCAGCAGCTTCCTGGGGACAGGGGGCAGGTATGGCTACACCTTC. Drawing the rest from reference TRBV5-4 and TRBJ1-2, the complete variable domain is ETGVTQSPTHLIKTRGQQVTLRCSSQSGHNTVSWYQQALGQGPQFIFQYYREEENGRGNFPPRFSGLQFPNYSSELNVNALELDDSALYLCASSFLGTGGRYGYTFGSGTRLTVV.

This clone has more than one count but fewer than ten. The rearrangement uses TRBV2 and TRBJ1-2, with D hard to call. V gave up 4 bases and J gave up 1 base, with 10 bases separating them. Germline V lookup: CDR1 SNHLY, CDR2 FYNNEI. The CDR3 is made up of 14 amino acids. CDR3 amino acids: CASSVWPFNYGYTF. The CDR3 DNA is TGTGCCAGCAGTGTGTGGCCATTTAACTATGGCTACACCTTC.

In this sample, this clone is medium-sized. The chain employs TRBV9 and TRBJ2-7; D not certain. Germline values: CDR1 SGDLS, CDR2 YYNGEE. The CDR3 extends over 11 amino acids. Trimming left V 4 bases short and J 8 bases short, with 10 bases between. CDR3 sequence: CASSTPIKQYF. The CDR3 nucleotides are TGTGCCAGCAGCACCCCCATCAAGCAGTACTTC. The variable domain in full, with the rest retrieved from reference TRBV9 and TRBJ2-7, is DSGVTQTPKHLITATGQRVTLRCSPRSGDLSVYWYQQSLDQGLQFLIQYYNGEERAKGNILERFSAQQFPDLHSELNLSSLELGDSALYFCASSTPIKQYFGPGTRLTVT.

The genes are TRBV19 and TRBJ1-4; 10 positions match TRBD1. The CDR3 extends over 14 amino acids. V was pared by 4 bases and J by 8 bases, with 4 bases of the junction left unmatched. Germline loops: CDR1 LNHDA, CDR2 SQIVND (reference sequence). CDR3 in DNA: TGTGCCAGTAGTAGGACAGGGGGTGAAGAAAAACTGTTTTTT. It is translated as CASSRTGGEEKLFF.

This sequence joins TRBV20-1 and TRBJ2-3; 11 bases align to TRBD1. CDR1 DFQATT and CDR2 SNEGSKA come from the germline V gene (reference sequence). The length of the CDR3 is 14 residues. The trim removed 4 bases at V and 5 bases at J, leaving 5 bases unmatched. The CDR3 region has the DNA TGCAGTGCTACGGACAGGGGGCAGGGAGATACGCAGTATTTT. Its translation is CSATDRGQGDTQYF.

This clone was found a few times. The gene calls are TRBV28 and TRBJ2-1; D is undetermined. V lost 5 bases and J lost 3, with 17 bases in between. Looked up from germline, CDR1 is MDHEN and CDR2 is SYDVKM. The CDR3 contains 16 residues. The CDR3 coding sequence is TGTGCCAGCAGTCCAAATAGGGTTTTCTTCTACAATGAGCAGTTCTTC. Translating it yields CASSPNRVFFYNEQFF.

The CDR3 spells CASSLGMNTEAFF. CDR3 in DNA: TGTGCCAGCAGTTTAGGCATGAACACTGAAGCTTTCTTT. The chain couples TRBV12-3 or TRBV12-4 to TRBJ1-1; D is unresolved. The V gene lost 1 base and the J gene lost 0 bases, with 3 bases spanning the gap. The CDR3 has 13 residues.

The table lists this clone with a few counts. This chain uses TRBV27 with TRBJ1-2; TRBD1 aligns across 12 bases. The CDR3 loop spans 17 amino acids. The germline gives CDR1 MNHEY, CDR2 SMNVEV (reference sequence). The V segment lost 5 bases and the J segment 3 bases; nucleotides outside the gene matches: 10. CDR3 DNA sequence: TGTGCCAGCAGTATTTCCTCCGGGACAGGGGGCGACTATGGCTACACCTTC. Amino acids: CASSISSGTGGDYGYTF.

In its sample, this clone ranks as large. V usage is TRBV28 and J usage is TRBJ2-1, with 9 bases matching TRBD2. Germline CDR1 and CDR2: MDHEN and SYDVKM. This CDR3 has 15 amino acids. The J segment lost 8 bases and the V segment lost 4 bases, leaving 9 bases of the junction unmatched. The CDR3 region has the DNA TGTGCCAGCAGTTGGGGGGGTAGCGGGAGCGATGAGCAGTTCTTC. This codes for CASSWGGSGSDEQFF.

As concerns this clone: The junction departs from germline at one end; a sequencing error may be responsible. The chain joins TRBV6-4 to TRBJ2-1, with D perhaps TRBD2 (6 bases). The CDR3 totals 13 residues. Germline V lookup: CDR1 MRHNA, CDR2 SNTAGT. The CDR3 sequence is CASIVGLHNEQFF. The CDR3 region has the DNA TGTGCCAGCATTGTGGGACTTCACAATGAGCAGTTCTTT.

V usage is TRBV6-5 and J usage is TRBJ2-7; D gene ambiguous. This CDR3 is built from 15 residues. V dropped 0 bases and J dropped 0 bases, with 9 bases sitting between them. Germline V gene lookup returns CDR1 MNHEY and CDR2 SVGAGI. The CDR3 coding sequence is TGTGCCAGCAGTTACTCGGCACGAAGCTCCTACGAGCAGTACTTC. Residues: CASSYSARSSYEQYF.

V gene TRBV6-2 or TRBV6-3 combines with J gene TRBJ2-1; 10 bases match TRBD2. J lost 0 bases, V lost 2 bases, and 4 bases had no gene match. This CDR3 spans 17 amino acids. Germline assignment: CDR1 MNHEY and CDR2 SVGEGT. This CDR3 is CASSYLAGAASYNEQFF. In DNA, the CDR3 is TGTGCCAGCAGTTACCTAGCGGGGGCCGCCTCCTACAATGAGCAGTTCTTC.

This chain links TRBV6-1 with TRBJ1-1; D call uncertain. This CDR3 is 13 amino acids long. Trimming took 7 bases from V and 3 from J, leaving 12 bases between them. Germline V gene data show CDR1 as MNHNS and CDR2 as SASEGT. The CDR3 nucleotides read TGTGCCAGCACGGGTCCTTGGGACACTGAAGCTTTCTTT. Translating gives CASTGPWDTEAFF.

The genes are TRBV20-1 and TRBJ1-5; tentative D call: TRBD1 (6 bases). CDR1 DFQATT and CDR2 SNEGSKA come from the germline V gene (reference sequence). V lost 6 bases to trimming and J lost 11 bases, with 20 bases between them. The CDR3 is made up of 13 amino acids. In DNA form, the CDR3 reads TGCAGTGCATTCAGGGGCCCAGGTACGGCCCAGCATTTT. Translated: CSAFRGPGTAQHF.

This rearrangement joins TRBV28 to TRBJ1-3; no reliable D call. Trimming took off 2 bases at V and 0 bases at J, with 14 bases between the two ends. The CDR3 is 17 residues long. Germline loops: CDR1 MDHEN, CDR2 SYDVKM. In DNA, the CDR3 is TGTGCCAGCAGTTTACTAGGACGCCTTAGCTCTGGAAACACCATATATTTT. This translates into CASSLLGRLSSGNTIYF.

This clone was counted a few times. V usage is TRBV11-2 and J usage is TRBJ1-2, with D possibly TRBD1 on 6 matching bases. Trimming pared 1 base from V and 5 bases from J, leaving 17 bases between. The V gene's germline CDR1 is SGHAT and CDR2 FQNNGV. The CDR3 is 16 residues long. In nucleotides, the CDR3 is TGTGCCAGCAGCTTAGGGTCGACAGGATCGCTGTATGGCTACACCTTC. It translates to CASSLGSTGSLYGYTF.

This chain links TRBV5-4 with TRBJ2-6; 9 positions agree with TRBD1. The germline V gene has CDR1 SGHNT and CDR2 YYREEE (reference sequence). With 1 base clipped from V and 4 bases from J, the junction kept 15 bases outside the gene matches. CDR3 length: 20 amino acids. CDR3 in amino acids: CASSLTGTGNIRTGANVLTF. CDR3 coding DNA: TGTGCCAGCAGCTTGACCGGGACAGGGAATATAAGGACCGGGGCCAACGTCCTGACTTTC.

This clone is a singleton in its sample. A read error may produce the germline difference seen at one junction end. The chain recombines TRBV9 with TRBJ2-7; 7 bases line up with TRBD2. The germline V gene encodes CDR1 SGDLS and CDR2 YYNGEE. The CDR3 covers 15 residues. The CDR3 region is CVSSRGLGLSYEQYF. In nucleotides, the CDR3 is TGTGTCAGCTCCAGAGGACTAGGCCTCTCCTATGAGCAGTACTTC.

This sequence joins TRBV11-3 and TRBJ1-5; D call uncertain. CDR3 length equals 13 residues. Germline values: CDR1 SGHNT, CDR2 YENEEA. V was pared by 1 base and J by 5 bases, with 6 bases between. Here the CDR3 DNA reads TGTGCCAGCAGCTTAGGTGTTGATCAGCCCCAGCATTTT. Translated: CASSLGVDQPQHF.

The CDR3 loop is CASSCTGAGYTF. CDR3 DNA: TGTGCCAGCAGTTGTACAGGTGCTGGCTACACCTTC. The chain uses TRBV6-2 or TRBV6-3 and TRBJ1-2, with D perhaps TRBD1 (5 bases). Germline CDR1 reads MNHEY; CDR2 reads SVGEGT. The CDR3 is made up of 12 amino acids. Between the trimmed V and J ends, which lost 4 bases and 7 bases, there was a span of 10 bases.

This clone rates as large. This rearrangement joins TRBV27 to TRBJ2-1; D is undetermined. Germline CDR1 MNHEY, CDR2 SMNVEV (reference sequence). V lost 5 bases, J lost 5 bases, and 13 bases lay in between. The CDR3 consists of 14 residues. The CDR3 reads CASSPRQVHNEQFF. In nucleotides, the CDR3 is TGTGCCAGCAGTCCCCGTCAGGTTCACAATGAGCAGTTCTTC.

The V and J genes are TRBV6-5 and TRBJ2-1, with D possibly TRBD1 on 6 matching bases. CDR1 MNHEY and CDR2 SVGAGI come from the germline V gene. Trimming removed 2 bases at V and 9 bases at J, with 8 bases between. CDR3 size: 12 residues. The CDR3 DNA sequence: TGTGCCAGCAGTTACGTCAGGGGTGAGCAGTTCTTC. Amino acid sequence: CASSYVRGEQFF.

There are a few counts of this clone. The CDR3 DNA is TGTGCCAGCAGGGTGGACGGATATCAGCCCCAGCATTTT. Translation: CASRVDGYQPQHF. This chain connects TRBV27 to TRBJ1-5; D is ambiguous. Deletions cut 6 bases from V and 5 bases from J, with 11 bases between. This CDR3 is 13 amino acids long. The germline V gene encodes CDR1 MNHEY and CDR2 SMNVEV (reference sequence).

The V and J genes are TRBV12-3 or TRBV12-4 and TRBJ2-7; D is tentatively TRBD1 or TRBD2 (5 bases each). Trimming took 6 bases from V and 3 from J, leaving 12 bases between them. CDR3 size: 13 residues. The CDR3, as DNA: TGTGCCAGCAGCCCGGGACCCCACTACGAGCAGTACGTC. Translating it yields CASSPGPHYEQYV.

This clone has only a few counts. This chain joins TRBV6-5 and TRBJ2-1, with D unclear. V was trimmed by 2 bases and J by 0 bases, leaving 11 bases between them. The V gene's germline CDR1 is MNHEY and CDR2 SVGAGI. The CDR3 spans 16 residues. The CDR3 loop is CASSYGRASSYNEQFF. CDR3 nucleotide sequence: TGTGCCAGCAGTTACGGTCGGGCGTCCTCCTACAATGAGCAGTTCTTC.

This clone was observed a handful of times. The chain carries TRBV6-1 and TRBJ2-7; D unclear. CDR3 length equals 12 residues. The germline CDR1 and CDR2 sequences are MNHNS and SASEGT. V was trimmed by 6 bases and J by 3 bases, leaving 9 bases between them. The DNA for the CDR3 is TGTGCCAGCAGCGACGACCGCTACGAGCAGTACTTC. It codes for CASSDDRYEQYF.

Of note for this clone: As the CDR3 is not closed by the conserved phenylalanine or tryptophan, this likely results from a read error. The gene calls are TRBV2 and TRBJ1-2; 9 bases map to TRBD1. Germline V lookup: CDR1 SNHLY, CDR2 FYNNEI. The CDR3 sequence is 15 residues long. The J segment lost 2 bases and the V segment lost 2 bases, leaving 3 bases of the junction unmatched. DNA of the CDR3: TGTGCCAGCAGTGAACCGGGACAGGGAAACTATGGCTACACCATC. It translates to CASSEPGQGNYGYTI.